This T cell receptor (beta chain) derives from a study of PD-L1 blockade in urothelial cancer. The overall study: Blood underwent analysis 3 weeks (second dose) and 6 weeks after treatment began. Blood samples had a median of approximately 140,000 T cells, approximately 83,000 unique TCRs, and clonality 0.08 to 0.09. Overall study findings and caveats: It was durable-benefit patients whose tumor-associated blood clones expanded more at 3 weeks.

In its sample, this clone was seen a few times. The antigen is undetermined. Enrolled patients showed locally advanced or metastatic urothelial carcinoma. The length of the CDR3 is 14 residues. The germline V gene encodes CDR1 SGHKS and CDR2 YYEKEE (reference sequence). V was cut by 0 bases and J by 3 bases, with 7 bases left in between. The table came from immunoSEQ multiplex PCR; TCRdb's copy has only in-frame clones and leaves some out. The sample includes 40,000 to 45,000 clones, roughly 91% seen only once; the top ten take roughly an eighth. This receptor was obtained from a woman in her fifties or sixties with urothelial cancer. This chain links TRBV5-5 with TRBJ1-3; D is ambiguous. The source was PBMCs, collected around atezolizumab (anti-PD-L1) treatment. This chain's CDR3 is CASSLGGYGNTIYF. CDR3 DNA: TGTGCCAGCAGCTTGGGAGGGTATGGAAACACCATATATTTT.